The rows below give T cell receptor beta chains drawn from one sample of a study of CD8 T cells in Susac syndrome. TCRdb called the immunoSEQ multiplex PCR reads again in MiXCR, with one record for every CDR3 protein. The sample carries 150,000 to 200,000 distinct CDR3 sequences, 91% recorded once. Sequenced material: CD4+ T cells from PBMCs. The receptor set was obtained from a human donor with Susac syndrome. Each CDR3 is given with its conserved first and last residue. Fields, in order: D gene, clone size, V gene, J gene, CDR3 DNA, CDR3 protein. D genes are given only for firm matches. Not every row has a clone size; where given, it reads once, few, many or a size class.

TRBD2	few	TRBV11-2	TRBJ2-1	TGTGCCAGCAGCTTCGGACTAGCGGGGGGGTGGGATGAGCAGTTCTTC	CASSFGLAGGWDEQFF
TRBD2	NA	TRBV20-1	TRBJ2-1	TGCAGTGCTGGGACTAGCGGGGGGACAAATGAGCAGTTCTTC	CSAGTSGGTNEQFF
TRBD1	NA	TRBV2	TRBJ1-6	TGTGCCAGCAGGTCCGGGACAGTTAATTCACCCCTCCACTTT	CASRSGTVNSPLHF
NA	NA	TRBV20-1	TRBJ2-5	TGCAGTGCTCTAATCCGGTTGGGGGAGACCCAGTACTTC	CSALIRLGETQYF
NA	once	TRBV3-1	TRBJ1-2	TGTGCCAGCAGCCAAGCTGGGGGGGTCCGTTCCTATGGCTACACCTTC	CASSQAGGVRSYGYTF
NA	NA	TRBV10-2	TRBJ2-3	TGCGCCAGCAGTGAACCTGGACAGTCAGATACGCAGTATTTT	CASSEPGQSDTQYF
NA	NA	TRBV20-1	TRBJ2-2	TGCAGTGTTGAAGGTCACACCGGGGAGCTGTTTTTT	CSVEGHTGELFF
NA	NA	TRBV24-1	TRBJ2-5	TGTGCCACCCATGGGGGACCGGTGAAAGAGACCCAGTACTTC	CATHGGPVKETQYF
NA	NA	TRBV6-5	TRBJ2-7	TGTGCCAGCAGTTCGACAGGTTTCGACGAGCAGTACTTC	CASSSTGFDEQYF
TRBD2	NA	TRBV4-1	TRBJ2-5	TGCGCCAGCAGCCATTCTAGCGGGGGGCTCCAAGAGACCCAGTACTTC	CASSHSSGGLQETQYF
TRBD1	NA	TRBV28	TRBJ2-5	TGTGCCAGCAGTTCTACGACAGGGATCGAGACCCAGTACTTC	CASSSTTGIETQYF
TRBD2	NA	TRBV5-1	TRBJ2-3	TGCGCCAGCAGCCCCCCCCTACTAGCGGGGGTCCATCAACCACAGTATTTT	CASSPPLLAGVHQPQYF
TRBD1	NA	TRBV9	TRBJ2-5	TGTGCCAGCAGCGGCCGGACAGGCCAAGAGACCCAGTACTTC	CASSGRTGQETQYF
NA	few	TRBV6-1	TRBJ1-6	TGTGCCAGCAGAGAGGGGGATTCACCCCTCCACTTT	CASREGDSPLHF
NA	once	TRBV6-1	TRBJ1-2	TGTGCCAGCAGTGCCCCTCATACTAACTATGGCTACACCTTC	CASSAPHTNYGYTF
NA	NA	TRBV19	TRBJ2-1	TGTGCCAGTAGTTTACAGGGTATAGTATTCAATGAGCAGTTCTTC	CASSLQGIVFNEQFF
NA	NA	TRBV11-2	TRBJ2-7	TGTGCCAGCAGCTTACGGACTACTTCCGAGCAGTACTTC	CASSLRTTSEQYF
NA	NA	TRBV6-2/TRBV6-3	TRBJ2-5	TGTGCCAGCAGTTGGAGAGGAGAGTCCCCACTAGAATTGGAGACCCAGTACTTC	CASSWRGESPLELETQYF
NA	NA	TRBV7-8	TRBJ1-5	TGTGCCAGCAGCTCCAGGACGGGTCAGCCCCAGCATTTT	CASSSRTGQPQHF
NA	NA	TRBV5-1	TRBJ2-7	TGCGCCAGCAGCTTTGGGGCAGACGCCTACGAGCAGTACTTC	CASSFGADAYEQYF
TRBD2	NA	TRBV5-4	TRBJ2-5	TGTGCCAGCAGCTTGGTGGGCGGGGGGCGCCAAGAGACCCAGTACTTC	CASSLVGGGRQETQYF
NA	NA	TRBV18	TRBJ2-3	TGTGCCAGCTCACTAAGAACAGTAACTAGCACAGATACGCAGTATTTT	CASSLRTVTSTDTQYF
NA	NA	TRBV20-1	TRBJ1-2	TGCAGTGCTAGCGTCGGGGGTCTTAACTATGGCTACACCTTC	CSASVGGLNYGYTF
NA	NA	TRBV9	TRBJ1-1	TGTGCCAGCAGCGTAGAGGGGCACTCGAACACTGAAGCTTTCTTT	CASSVEGHSNTEAFF
NA	NA	TRBV5-1	TRBJ1-2	TGCGCCAGCAACAAAGAAGGGGAGGACTATGGCTACACCTTC	CASNKEGEDYGYTF
NA	once	TRBV11-1	TRBJ1-1	TGTGCCAGCAGCCGACGGGACTTGAACACTGAAGCTTTCTTT	CASSRRDLNTEAFF
TRBD2	once	TRBV30	TRBJ2-7	TGTGCCTGTCTCCCGGGGGGGGGACTATCCTACGAGCAGTACTTC	CACLPGGGLSYEQYF
TRBD1	NA	TRBV7-2	TRBJ1-4	TGTGCCAGCAGCTCGGGACAGTTCTCTGAAAAACTGTTTTTT	CASSSGQFSEKLFF
NA	NA	TRBV7-2	TRBJ1-5	TGTGCCAGCAGCCCTACAGTGGGACAGCCCCAGCATTTT	CASSPTVGQPQHF
NA	NA	TRBV18	TRBJ2-1	TGTGCCAGTCAAGCAGGGACGCAGAAGAATGAGCAGTTCTTC	CASQAGTQKNEQFF
NA	NA	TRBV30	TRBJ1-1	TGTGCCTGGAGCTTGACAGGGAACACTGAAGCTTTCTTT	CAWSLTGNTEAFF
TRBD2	NA	TRBV12-3/TRBV12-4	TRBJ2-2	TGTGCCAGCAGTTGGGGACTAGCGGGGGCTGGGGAGCTGTTTTTT	CASSWGLAGAGELFF
NA	NA	TRBV19	TRBJ2-1	TGTGCCAGTAGTATAGCCAGGGACCTTTACAATGAGCAGTTCTTC	CASSIARDLYNEQFF
NA	NA	TRBV28	TRBJ1-1	TGTGCCAGCAGCCCATGGGAGGGTCGATCGCCGGATGGGAACACTGAAGCTTTCTTT	CASSPWEGRSPDGNTEAFF
TRBD2	NA	TRBV4-2	TRBJ2-1	TGTGCCAGCAGCCAAGATCCGGGGGGGCCCTACAATGAGCAGTTCTTC	CASSQDPGGPYNEQFF
NA	few	TRBV11-2	TRBJ2-5	TGTGCCAGCAGCTTAGGGGACAAACAAGAGACCCAGTACTTC	CASSLGDKQETQYF
TRBD1	NA	TRBV4-1	TRBJ2-1	TGCGCCAGCAGCCGGACAGGGTGGGGTAACAATGAGCAGTTCTTC	CASSRTGWGNNEQFF
NA	NA	TRBV20-1	TRBJ1-1	TGCAGTGCTAGCGAGGGAGCAGCTGAAGCTTTCTTT	CSASEGAAEAFF
NA	NA	TRBV6-1	TRBJ2-7	TGTGCCAGGCTGGACTGCGCCTACGAGCAGTACTTC	CARLDCAYEQYF
NA	NA	TRBV28	TRBJ1-6	TGTGCCAGCAGTGACGACCAACCCCTCCACTTT	CASSDDQPLHF
NA	few	TRBV5-1	TRBJ2-7	TGCGCCAGCAGCCTTTCGGTAGCGACCCACGAGCAGTACTTC	CASSLSVATHEQYF
TRBD1	NA	TRBV11-2	TRBJ1-2	TGTGCCAGCAGCACACCACGACAGGGTGGCTATGGCTACACCTTC	CASSTPRQGGYGYTF
TRBD2	NA	TRBV3-1	TRBJ2-7	TGTGCCAGCAGTCCACTAGCGGGGTCCTACGAGCAGTACTTC	CASSPLAGSYEQYF
NA	NA	TRBV29-1	TRBJ1-1	TGCAGCGTTATGACAACTGAAGCTTTCTTT	CSVMTTEAFF
TRBD1	once	TRBV7-6	TRBJ2-2	TGTGCCAGCAGCGTGACAGGGGGCGCGGGCACCGGGGAGCTGTTTTTT	CASSVTGGAGTGELFF
TRBD1	NA	TRBV20-1	TRBJ2-1	TGCAGTGCTAGAGCCGCCCCAGGGGGTAACAATGAGCAGTTCTTC	CSARAAPGGNNEQFF
NA	NA	TRBV4-1	TRBJ1-5	TGCGCCAGCAGCCAAGAGTCGGTGGCGGTTGGCAATCAGCCCCAGCATTTT	CASSQESVAVGNQPQHF
NA	NA	TRBV25-1	TRBJ1-6	TGTGCCAGCAGTGAGGAAGGGCCGTTGAATTCACCCCTCCACTTT	CASSEEGPLNSPLHF
NA	once	TRBV14	TRBJ1-2	TGTGCCAGCAGCCGAAGAGCAGCTAACTATGGCTACACCTTC	CASSRRAANYGYTF
NA	NA	TRBV27	TRBJ1-2	TGTGCCAGCAGTCCGGACAGCGAACCTCTTTTTGGCTACACCTTC	CASSPDSEPLFGYTF
NA	NA	TRBV3-1	TRBJ2-7	TGTGCCAGCAGCCAAAACAGCGAGTTCGAGCAGTACTTC	CASSQNSEFEQYF
NA	NA	TRBV6-5	TRBJ1-1	TGTGCCAGCAGTCCCTGGCGGGGTGTCGGCACTGAAGCTTTCTTT	CASSPWRGVGTEAFF
NA	NA	TRBV30	TRBJ2-5	TGTGCCTGGAGTAAGGGGTCCGCGGAGACCCAGTACTTC	CAWSKGSAETQYF
NA	NA	TRBV6-6	TRBJ1-3	TGTGCCAGCAGTAAGGGTCCTCCGGGAAACACCATATATTTT	CASSKGPPGNTIYF
NA	once	TRBV5-1	TRBJ1-1	TGCGCCAGCAGCTTGTGGGCAGGGGAGGACACTGAAGCTTTCTTT	CASSLWAGEDTEAFF
NA	NA	TRBV2	TRBJ2-7	TGTGCCAGCAGTGAGTCAACCTACGAGCAGTACTTC	CASSESTYEQYF